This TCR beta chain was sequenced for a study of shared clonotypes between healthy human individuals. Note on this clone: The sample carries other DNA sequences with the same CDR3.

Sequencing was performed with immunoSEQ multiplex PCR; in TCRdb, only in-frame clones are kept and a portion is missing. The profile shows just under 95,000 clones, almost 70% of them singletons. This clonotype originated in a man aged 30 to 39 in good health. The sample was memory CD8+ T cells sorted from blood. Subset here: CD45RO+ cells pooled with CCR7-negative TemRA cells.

The CDR3 nucleotides are TGCGCCAGCAGCTTGAGGGACAGGGCCTACGAGCAGTACTTC. It specifies CASSLRDRAYEQYF. The chain is built from TRBV5-1 and TRBJ2-7; TRBD1 matches at 9 bases. V was clipped by 1 base and J by 2 bases; unmatched bases: 1. CDR3 size: 14 residues. Looked up from germline, CDR1 is SGHRS and CDR2 is YFSETQ.